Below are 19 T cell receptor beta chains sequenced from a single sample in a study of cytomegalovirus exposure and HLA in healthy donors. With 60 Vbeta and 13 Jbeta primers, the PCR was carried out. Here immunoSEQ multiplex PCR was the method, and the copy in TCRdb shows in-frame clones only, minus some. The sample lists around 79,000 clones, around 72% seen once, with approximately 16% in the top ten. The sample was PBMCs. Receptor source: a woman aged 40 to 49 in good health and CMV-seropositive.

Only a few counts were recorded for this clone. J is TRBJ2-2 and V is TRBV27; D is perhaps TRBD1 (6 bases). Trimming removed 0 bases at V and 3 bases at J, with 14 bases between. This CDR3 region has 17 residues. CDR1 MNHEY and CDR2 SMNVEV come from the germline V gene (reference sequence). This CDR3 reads CASSLSVGAGDTGELFF. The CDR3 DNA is TGTGCCAGCAGTTTATCGGTGGGGGCAGGAGACACCGGGGAGCTGTTTTTT.

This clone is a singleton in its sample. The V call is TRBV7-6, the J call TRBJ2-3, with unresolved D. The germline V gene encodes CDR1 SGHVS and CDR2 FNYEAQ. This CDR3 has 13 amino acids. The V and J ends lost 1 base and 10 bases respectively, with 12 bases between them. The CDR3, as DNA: TGTGCCAGCAGCTTAGGGGCCCCTGGGCCGCAGTATTTT. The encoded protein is CASSLGAPGPQYF.

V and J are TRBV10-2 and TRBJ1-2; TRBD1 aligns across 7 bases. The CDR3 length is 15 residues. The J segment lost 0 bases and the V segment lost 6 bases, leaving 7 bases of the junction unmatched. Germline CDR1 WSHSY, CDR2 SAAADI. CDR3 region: CASRNRGPTNYGYTF. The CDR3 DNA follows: TGCGCCAGCAGGAACAGGGGCCCAACTAACTATGGCTACACCTTC.

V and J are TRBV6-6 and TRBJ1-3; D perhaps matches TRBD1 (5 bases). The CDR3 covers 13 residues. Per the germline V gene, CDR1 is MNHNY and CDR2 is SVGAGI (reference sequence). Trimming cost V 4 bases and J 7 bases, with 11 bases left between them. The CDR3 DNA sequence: TGTGCCAGCAGTTTGGGGGGTTCGAACACCATATATTTT. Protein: CASSLGGSNTIYF.

The CDR3 region is CASHASGGYGYTF. The CDR3 DNA is TGTGCCAGCCACGCGTCAGGGGGATATGGCTACACCTTC. The J gene is TRBJ1-2, the V gene TRBV28; 7 bases line up with TRBD1. Trimming took 8 bases from V and 5 from J; bases not matched to a gene: 8. The germline gives CDR1 MDHEN, CDR2 SYDVKM. CDR3 length: 13 residues.

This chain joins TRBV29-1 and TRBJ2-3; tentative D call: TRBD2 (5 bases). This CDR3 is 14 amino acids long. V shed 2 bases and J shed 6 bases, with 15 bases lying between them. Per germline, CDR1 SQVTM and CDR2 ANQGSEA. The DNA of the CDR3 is TGCAGCGTTGAAAATGTCCCACCGGGGGATACGCAGTATTTT. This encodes CSVENVPPGDTQYF.

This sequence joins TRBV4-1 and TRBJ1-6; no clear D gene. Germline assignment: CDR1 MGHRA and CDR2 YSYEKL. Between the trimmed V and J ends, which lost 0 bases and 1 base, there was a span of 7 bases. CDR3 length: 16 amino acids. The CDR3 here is CASSQDGGSYNSPLHF. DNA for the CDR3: TGCGCCAGCAGCCAAGATGGAGGTTCCTATAATTCACCCCTCCACTTT.

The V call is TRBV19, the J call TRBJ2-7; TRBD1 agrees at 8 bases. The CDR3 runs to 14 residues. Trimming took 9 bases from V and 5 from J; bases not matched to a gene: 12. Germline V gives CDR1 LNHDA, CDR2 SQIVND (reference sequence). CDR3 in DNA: TGTGCCAGCAATTTGAGGACAGGGTACGACGAGCAGTACTTC. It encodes CASNLRTGYDEQYF. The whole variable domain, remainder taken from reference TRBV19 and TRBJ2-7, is DGGITQSPKYLFRKEGQNVTLSCEQNLNHDAMYWYRQDPGQGLRLIYYSQIVNDFQKGDIAEGYSVSREKKESFPLTVTSAQKNPTAFYLCASNLRTGYDEQYFGPGTRLTVT.

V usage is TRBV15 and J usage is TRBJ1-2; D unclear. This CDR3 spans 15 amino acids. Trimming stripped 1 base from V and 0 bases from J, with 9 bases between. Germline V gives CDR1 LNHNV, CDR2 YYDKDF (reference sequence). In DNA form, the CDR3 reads TGTGCCACCAGCAGAGTGATCACAACTAACTATGGCTACACCTTC. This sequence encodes CATSRVITTNYGYTF.

Here the CDR3 DNA reads TGTGCCAGCAGTTTCCTGGGCTCCGGGGCCAACGTCCTGACTTTC. Translated, it gives CASSFLGSGANVLTF. The chain has TRBV28 and TRBJ2-6; D gene ambiguous. Germline V gives CDR1 MDHEN, CDR2 SYDVKM. This CDR3 is built from 15 residues. V was cut by 3 bases and J by 4 bases, with 10 bases left in between.

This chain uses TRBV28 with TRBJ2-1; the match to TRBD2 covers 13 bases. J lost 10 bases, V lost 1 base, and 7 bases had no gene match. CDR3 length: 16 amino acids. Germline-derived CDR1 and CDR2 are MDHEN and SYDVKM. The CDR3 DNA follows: TGTGCCAGCAGTTTATTCTCGGGACTAGCGGGACAAGAGCAGTTCTTC. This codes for CASSLFSGLAGQEQFF.

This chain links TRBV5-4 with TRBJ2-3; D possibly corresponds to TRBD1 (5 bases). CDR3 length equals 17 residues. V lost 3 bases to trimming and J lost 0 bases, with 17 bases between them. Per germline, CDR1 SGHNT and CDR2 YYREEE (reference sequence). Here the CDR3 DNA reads TGTGCCAGCAGCTATGAACCGACCAGGGCAAGCACAGATACGCAGTATTTT. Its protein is CASSYEPTRASTDTQYF.

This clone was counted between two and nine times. The CDR3 nucleotides are TGTGCCAGCAGTTACTCCCTGACACAAAACACTGAAGCTTTCTTT. It specifies CASSYSLTQNTEAFF. The V call is TRBV6-6, the J call TRBJ1-1; D not certain. Looked up from germline, CDR1 is MNHNY and CDR2 is SVGAGI (reference sequence). The V end lost 0 bases, the J end lost 2 bases, and 10 bases lay between the germline ends. This CDR3 comprises 15 residues.

This chain's CDR3 is CASSLTTGATEAFF. CDR3 nucleotide sequence: TGTGCCAGCAGCCTCACGACAGGGGCCACTGAAGCTTTCTTT. This chain uses TRBV7-9 with TRBJ1-1, with 8 bases lining up with TRBD1. V lost 5 bases and J lost 4; bases outside the gene matches: 6. The germline gives CDR1 SEHNR, CDR2 FQNEAQ (reference sequence). The CDR3 is 14 residues long.

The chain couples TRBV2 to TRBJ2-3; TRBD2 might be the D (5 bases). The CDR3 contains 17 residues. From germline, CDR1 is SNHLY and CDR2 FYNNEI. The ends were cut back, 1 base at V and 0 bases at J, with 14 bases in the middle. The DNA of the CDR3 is TGTGCCAGCAGTGAAGGGGTAGGAGGACCAAGCACAGATACGCAGTATTTT. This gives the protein CASSEGVGGPSTDTQYF.

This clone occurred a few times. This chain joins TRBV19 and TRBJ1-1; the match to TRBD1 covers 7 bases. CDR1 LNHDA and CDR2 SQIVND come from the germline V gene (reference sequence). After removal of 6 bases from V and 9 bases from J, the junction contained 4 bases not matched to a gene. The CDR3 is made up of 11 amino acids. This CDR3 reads CASRMGQKAFF. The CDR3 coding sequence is TGTGCCAGTAGGATGGGACAGAAAGCTTTCTTT.

In nucleotides, the CDR3 is TGCGCCAGCAGCCAAGATCTGGGGGCGAGGTATGAAAAACTGTTTTTT. Its translation is CASSQDLGARYEKLFF. This chain links TRBV4-1 with TRBJ1-4; weak D call: TRBD1 (6 bases). The CDR3 is made up of 16 amino acids. The V and J ends lost 0 bases and 6 bases respectively, with 14 bases between them. Germline assignment: CDR1 MGHRA and CDR2 YSYEKL.

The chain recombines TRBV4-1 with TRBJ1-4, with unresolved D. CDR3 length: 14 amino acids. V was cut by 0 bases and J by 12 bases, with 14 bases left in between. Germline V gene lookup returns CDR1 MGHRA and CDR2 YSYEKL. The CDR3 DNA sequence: TGCGCCAGCAGCCAAGAGACCCCTAGGAATGAACTGTTTTTT. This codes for CASSQETPRNELFF.

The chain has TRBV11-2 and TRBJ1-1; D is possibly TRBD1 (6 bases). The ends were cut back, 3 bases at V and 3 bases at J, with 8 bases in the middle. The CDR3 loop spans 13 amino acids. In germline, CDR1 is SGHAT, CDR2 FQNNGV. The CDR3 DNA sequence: TGTGCCAGCAGCTTTACAGGGTACACTGAAGCTTTCTTT. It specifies CASSFTGYTEAFF.